The T cell receptor (beta chain) under discussion was sequenced for a study of response to subunit inactivated influenza vaccine. Germline-derived CDR1 and CDR2 are SGHAT and FQNNGV. The CDR3 length is 16 residues. The V end was cut by 1 base, the J end by 3 bases, with 15 bases between. The count of this clonotype is one. TCRdb re-called the RT-PCR reads through MiXCR, storing one row per CDR3 protein. The data show more than 550,000 distinct CDR3 sequences, roughly 10% seen once. This same sample was also part of a study on T cells expressing NK-cell markers. That work adds: As the method of synthesis, 5'RACE template switching with UMIs yielded TCR beta cDNA. Top CD8+ clonotypes included the dominant CD3+CD56+NKG2C+ clonotypes in 6 or 7 donors. Researchers report these clonotypes also headed the CD3+CD56-NKG2C+ fraction in several donors.

The chain has TRBV11-2 and TRBJ2-5, with D possibly TRBD1 on 5 matching bases. The specimen comprised PBMCs from blood, sampled on the day of vaccination. The sequence was collected from a man aged 50 or older who received an inactivated influenza vaccine. This CDR3 is CASSLAGQRGEETQYF. The CDR3 DNA sequence: TGTGCCAGCAGCTTAGCAGGGCAAAGGGGTGAAGAGACCCAGTACTTC.